This TCR beta chain was captured by sequencing in a study of technical replicates of blood from a handful of donors. The length of the CDR3 is 14 residues. V gave up 0 bases and J gave up 2 bases, with 8 bases separating them. Per germline, CDR1 LGHNA and CDR2 YSLEER. Assay used: immunoSEQ multiplex PCR; TCRdb lists only in-frame clones, some missing. The sample records 70,000 to 85,000 clones, over 80% being singletons. The source material was T cells isolated from PBMCs. The TCR sequence derives from a human donor in good health. This chain connects TRBV4-3 to TRBJ2-7; no clear D. The CDR3 coding sequence is TGCGCCAGCAGCCAAGAAGCCTCCACCTACGAGCAGTACTTC. Protein product: CASSQEASTYEQYF.